The 27 T cell receptor beta chains below all came from one sample that was sequenced in a study of cytomegalovirus exposure and HLA in healthy donors. The PCR was carried out with 60 Vbeta primers and 13 Jbeta primers. Using immunoSEQ multiplex PCR, the repertoire was profiled, and TCRdb retains in-frame clones only, with some absent. The table records around 190,000 clones, around three quarters of them present only once. The sequencing input was PBMCs. The receptors originated from a man between 35 and 55 years old in good health and CMV-seronegative.

The V call is TRBV7-2, the J call TRBJ1-1; D gene uncertain. CDR1 is SGHTA, CDR2 FQGNSA, per germline. The CDR3 is 12 residues long. The germline V and J ends were trimmed by 5 bases and 10 bases, with 14 bases remaining between them. The CDR3 loop reads CASSTAARIAFF. DNA for the CDR3: TGTGCCAGCAGCACGGCGGCCCGGATAGCTTTCTTT. Looking up the rest from reference TRBV7-2 and TRBJ1-1 gives the full variable domain: GAGVSQSPSNKVTEKGKDVELRCDPISGHTALYWYRQSLGQGLEFLIYFQGNSAPDKSGLPSDRFSAERTGGSVSTLTIQRTQQEDSAVYLCASSTAARIAFFGQGTRLTVV.

This clone has only one observation. The V gene is TRBV5-1, the J gene TRBJ2-5; TRBD2 is a possible D gene (5 bases). V was shortened by 4 bases and J by 5 bases, with 12 bases between the two germline ends. The CDR3 covers 13 residues. The germline V gene encodes CDR1 SGHRS and CDR2 YFSETQ. The CDR3 DNA sequence: TGCGCCAGCAGCGCCGAGGGATGGGAGACCCAGTACTTC. This codes for CASSAEGWETQYF.

V and J are TRBV18 and TRBJ1-1, with D possibly matching TRBD1 (5 bases). The CDR3 has 15 amino acids. CDR1 is KGHSH and CDR2 is LQKENI in the germline V gene. Trimming took off 3 bases at V and 1 base at J, with 12 bases between the two ends. This CDR3 is CASSPQGVRNTEAFF. CDR3 bases: TGTGCCAGCTCACCCCAGGGCGTCCGGAACACTGAAGCTTTCTTT.

This clone was seen once. The rearrangement joins TRBV7-9 to TRBJ2-5; 8 positions match TRBD2. The V gene's germline CDR1 is SEHNR and CDR2 FQNEAQ (reference sequence). Unmatched junction bases numbered 10, after V lost 5 bases and J lost 5 bases. The CDR3 runs 15 residues. CDR3 sequence (DNA): TGTGCCAGCAGCGCGACTAGCGACGCGAGGGAGACCCAGTACTTC. Its translation is CASSATSDARETQYF.

The CDR3 here is CASSFTTGQSSTDTQYF. The CDR3 bases are TGCGCCAGCAGCTTCACGACGGGACAGTCAAGCACAGATACGCAGTATTTT. The rearrangement links TRBV5-1 to TRBJ2-3, with 7 bases aligning to TRBD1. This CDR3 spans 17 amino acids. With 2 bases clipped from V and 0 bases from J, the junction kept 9 bases outside the gene matches. Per the germline V gene, CDR1 is SGHRS and CDR2 is YFSETQ.

This clone appeared a single time. The chain joins TRBV28 to TRBJ1-5, with D possibly matching TRBD1 (6 bases). The CDR3 contains 14 residues. The V and J ends lost 5 bases and 4 bases respectively, with 12 bases between them. The germline gives CDR1 MDHEN, CDR2 SYDVKM. CDR3: CASSGGTGNQPQHF. CDR3 bases: TGTGCCAGCAGTGGGGGAACAGGGAATCAGCCCCAGCATTTT.

The CDR3 reads CASTPGQGAFGEAFF. Here the CDR3 DNA reads TGCGCCAGCACGCCCGGACAGGGGGCGTTTGGTGAAGCTTTCTTT. The gene calls are TRBV4-1 and TRBJ1-1; 11 bases agree with TRBD1. CDR3 length: 15 residues. V gave up 7 bases and J gave up 7 bases; unmatched junction bases: 11. Per the germline V gene, CDR1 is MGHRA and CDR2 is YSYEKL.

The table lists this clone with a few counts. V and J are TRBV6-6 and TRBJ2-7; D is perhaps TRBD2 (5 bases). The ends were cut back, 2 bases at V and 0 bases at J, with 8 bases in the middle. The CDR3 sequence is 14 residues long. Germline loops: CDR1 MNHNY, CDR2 SVGAGI (reference sequence). For the CDR3, the DNA is TGTGCCAGCAGTTACCGACTAAGCTCCTACGAGCAGTACTTC. Protein: CASSYRLSSYEQYF.

This clone has only a few counts. The rearrangement joins TRBV19 to TRBJ2-7; 8 bases agree with TRBD1. CDR1 LNHDA and CDR2 SQIVND come from the germline V gene (reference sequence). CDR3 length: 15 amino acids. Trimming took 5 bases from V and 7 from J; bases not matched to a gene: 13. For the CDR3, the DNA is TGTGCCAGTAGTCCACAGGGGGGACCGCAGGGGGAGCAGTACTTC. Translating gives CASSPQGGPQGEQYF.

V and J are TRBV10-3 and TRBJ2-7; 8 nucleotides align to TRBD2. Trimming cost V 5 bases and J 4 bases; bases outside gene matches: 7. The germline gives CDR1 ENHRY, CDR2 SYGVKD. This CDR3 spans 14 amino acids. The CDR3 region is CAISPGTGGYEQYF. CDR3 coding DNA: TGTGCCATCAGTCCTGGGACGGGGGGGTACGAGCAGTACTTC.

V and J are TRBV25-1 and TRBJ1-1, with a weak D call TRBD1 (5 bases). CDR1 and CDR2 (germline): MGHDK, SYGVNS. This CDR3 has 16 amino acids. V was clipped by 5 bases and J by 3 bases, with 19 bases between them. For the CDR3, the DNA is TGTGCCAGCAGTAGCCTAGGCGCGGCGGGGGACACTGAAGCTTTCTTT. This translates into CASSSLGAAGDTEAFF.

The chain carries TRBV30 and TRBJ2-7, with unresolved D. The CDR3 runs to 11 residues. Trimming shortened V by 0 bases and J by 5 bases, and 5 bases separated the two germline ends. Germline V CDR1 and CDR2: GTSNPN, SVGIG (reference sequence). The CDR3 here is CAWSVRDEQYF. The DNA of the CDR3 is TGTGCCTGGAGTGTACGGGACGAGCAGTACTTC.

The genes are TRBV15 and TRBJ1-4, with a weak D call TRBD1 (6 bases). V lost 2 bases and J 8 bases, leaving 21 bases between the germline ends. The germline V gene has CDR1 LNHNV and CDR2 YYDKDF (reference sequence). The CDR3 extends over 17 amino acids. CDR3 protein: CATSRRDTKPPGEKLFF. In nucleotides, the CDR3 is TGTGCCACCAGCAGACGGGACACAAAGCCCCCGGGGGAAAAACTGTTTTTT.

The V call is TRBV4-3, the J call TRBJ2-1; perhaps TRBD1 as D (6 bases). Germline V gene lookup returns CDR1 LGHNA and CDR2 YSLEER. The CDR3 covers 21 residues. V was pared by 3 bases and J by 9 bases, with 36 bases between. The CDR3 loop is CASSHDVTPGRMTGGPSEQFF. CDR3 sequence (DNA): TGCGCCAGCAGCCACGATGTCACCCCCGGTCGAATGACAGGCGGACCAAGTGAGCAGTTCTTC.

V and J are TRBV30 and TRBJ2-7; D perhaps matches TRBD1 (6 bases). CDR3 length equals 14 residues. V lost 0 bases and J 6 bases, leaving 15 bases between the germline ends. CDR1 and CDR2 (germline): GTSNPN, SVGIG (reference sequence). CDR3 sequence (DNA): TGTGCCTGGAGTGTGGGGCCAGGGGTCCCCGAGCAGTACTTC. Protein product: CAWSVGPGVPEQYF.

The rearrangement joins TRBV4-3 to TRBJ2-7; 12 bases fit TRBD2. The CDR3 runs 15 residues. Germline assignment: CDR1 LGHNA and CDR2 YSLEER. The J segment lost 4 bases and the V segment lost 1 base, leaving 2 bases of the junction unmatched. The CDR3 protein is CASSQGLAGAYEQYF. CDR3 nucleotide sequence: TGCGCCAGCAGCCAAGGACTAGCGGGGGCATACGAGCAGTACTTC.

V usage is TRBV13 and J usage is TRBJ2-1; the match to TRBD1 covers 11 bases. The CDR3 has 17 residues. CDR1 is PRHDT, CDR2 FYEKMQ, per germline (reference sequence). After removal of 4 bases from V and 1 base from J, the junction contained 6 bases not matched to a gene. The CDR3 DNA follows: TGTGCCAGCAGCTCGGACAGGGGGCTTATATCCTACAATGAGCAGTTCTTC. This gives the protein CASSSDRGLISYNEQFF.

The genes are TRBV5-1 and TRBJ1-2; 10 nucleotides match TRBD1. Germline values: CDR1 SGHRS, CDR2 YFSETQ. The CDR3 has 14 residues. Unmatched junction bases numbered 3, after V lost 4 bases and J lost 3 bases. CDR3 sequence: CASSLGQGYYGYTF. CDR3 nucleotide sequence: TGCGCCAGCAGCCTGGGACAGGGGTACTATGGCTACACCTTC.

The chain is built from TRBV19 and TRBJ1-3; perhaps TRBD1 as D (5 bases). This CDR3 contains 14 residues. Trimming shortened V by 2 bases and J by 9 bases, and 14 bases separated the two germline ends. Germline-derived CDR1 and CDR2 are LNHDA and SQIVND (reference sequence). The CDR3 sequence: CASSITAGKSTIYF. The CDR3 nucleotides are TGTGCCAGTAGTATAACGGCAGGGAAAAGCACCATATATTTT.

The genes are TRBV7-2 and TRBJ2-7; 9 nucleotides agree with TRBD2. The germline CDR1 and CDR2 sequences are SGHTA and FQGNSA. V dropped 4 bases and J dropped 2; count of bases not matched to a gene: 12. The CDR3 is made up of 17 amino acids. The CDR3 here is CASSSRETSGDPYEQYF. As DNA, the CDR3 is TGTGCCAGCAGCTCCCGTGAGACTAGCGGAGACCCCTACGAGCAGTACTTC.

This chain connects TRBV10-3 to TRBJ2-7; 16 bases fit TRBD2. Germline V gene sequence: CDR1 ENHRY, CDR2 SYGVKD. This CDR3 has 16 amino acids. Trimming at V came to 10 bases and at J to 1 base, leaving 7 bases not matched to a gene. The CDR3 reads CATIPGLAGGSYEQYF. Here the CDR3 DNA reads TGTGCCACTATACCGGGACTAGCGGGAGGGTCCTACGAGCAGTACTTC.

V is TRBV30 and J is TRBJ2-5; 12 bases are shared with TRBD2. Germline loops: CDR1 GTSNPN, CDR2 SVGIG (reference sequence). The CDR3 is 14 residues long. J gave up 4 bases and V 4 bases, and 4 bases lay outside the gene matches. This CDR3 reads CAWNLAGGPETQYF. CDR3 coding DNA: TGTGCCTGGAATCTAGCGGGAGGGCCAGAGACCCAGTACTTC.

The chain joins TRBV5-1 to TRBJ2-5, with TRBD2 matching 10 bases. V trimming: 2 bases; J trimming: 1 base; junction bases outside the gene matches: 2. CDR1 is SGHRS and CDR2 is YFSETQ in the germline V gene. The CDR3 consists of 15 residues. This CDR3 is CASSLLAGSQETQYF. The CDR3 coding sequence is TGCGCCAGCAGCTTACTAGCGGGGTCCCAAGAGACCCAGTACTTC.

The chain links TRBV27 to TRBJ2-7; D may be TRBD1 (6 bases). CDR1 is MNHEY and CDR2 is SMNVEV in the germline V gene (reference sequence). The CDR3 extends over 14 amino acids. V dropped 5 bases and J dropped 0 bases, with 11 bases sitting between them. Written as DNA, the CDR3 is TGTGCCAGCAGTCTAAACAGGGACTCCTACGAGCAGTACTTC. Residues: CASSLNRDSYEQYF.

V usage is TRBV7-6 and J usage is TRBJ1-1, with 7 bases identical to TRBD1. Germline loops: CDR1 SGHVS, CDR2 FNYEAQ. Trimming cost V 1 base and J 4 bases; bases outside gene matches: 3. The CDR3 is 14 residues long. The CDR3 is CASSLEQGGTEAFF. The CDR3 bases are TGTGCCAGCAGCTTAGAGCAGGGGGGCACTGAAGCTTTCTTT.

This rearrangement joins TRBV4-3 to TRBJ2-3, with 13 bases aligning to TRBD2. J was trimmed by 1 base and V by 0 bases; bases with no gene match: 4. The CDR3 sequence is 18 residues long. Germline V CDR1 and CDR2: LGHNA, YSLEER. The CDR3 DNA reads TGCGCCAGCAGCCAAGATTATGGGACTAGCGGGGGCACAGATACGCAGTATTTT. This encodes CASSQDYGTSGGTDTQYF.

The chain employs TRBV19 and TRBJ1-1; D call uncertain. The ends were cut back, 3 bases at V and 1 base at J, with 15 bases in the middle. CDR1 LNHDA and CDR2 SQIVND come from the germline V gene (reference sequence). The CDR3 runs to 16 residues. CDR3 sequence: CASSIPTVRGNTEAFF. The DNA for the CDR3 is TGTGCCAGTAGTATCCCGACTGTGCGCGGGAACACTGAAGCTTTCTTT.